These 15 T cell receptor beta chains were sequenced from one sample in a study of T cells of healthy individuals. TCRdb re-analysed the 5' RACE reads in MiXCR, keeping a single row per CDR3 protein. In the table there are about 96,000 distinct CDR3 sequences, roughly 15% of which are singletons. The receptors stem from a human donor in good health.

This clonotype was picked up a small number of times. The chain couples TRBV2 to TRBJ2-1; 12 nucleotides align to TRBD2. The V gene's germline CDR1 is SNHLY and CDR2 FYNNEI. V was clipped by 4 bases and J by 8 bases; unmatched bases: 6. This CDR3 has 15 amino acids. CDR3 nucleotides: TGTGCCAGCAGTGCCTCTAGCGGGGGGGCACATGAGCAGTTCTTC. It encodes CASSASSGGAHEQFF.

The chain couples TRBV30 to TRBJ2-7, with 9 bases identical to TRBD2. This CDR3 comprises 12 residues. Trimming cost V 6 bases and J 3 bases; bases outside gene matches: 3. Germline values: CDR1 GTSNPN, CDR2 SVGIG (reference sequence). CDR3 loop: CACLAGSYEQYF. CDR3 coding DNA: TGTGCCTGCCTAGCGGGGAGCTACGAGCAGTACTTC.

This clonotype was seen a handful of times. The chain links TRBV6-5 to TRBJ1-1, with D possibly matching TRBD1 (6 bases). The CDR3 totals 14 residues. Germline CDR1 is MNHEY and CDR2 is SVGAGI. Trimming took off 0 bases at V and 5 bases at J, with 10 bases between the two ends. CDR3 DNA: TGTGCCAGCAGTTACTCCCAGGGGCGGACTGAAGCTTTCTTT. Its translation: CASSYSQGRTEAFF.

This clonotype was seen repeatedly, ten times or more. The chain has TRBV20-1 and TRBJ2-7; the D gene is possibly TRBD1 (6 bases). Germline V gives CDR1 DFQATT, CDR2 SNEGSKA (reference sequence). V gave up 6 bases and J gave up 6 bases, with 15 bases separating them. The CDR3 totals 12 residues. The CDR3 region has the DNA TGCAGTGCAACTTCGACAGGCACCGAGCAGTACTTC. This codes for CSATSTGTEQYF.

This clonotype occurred many times. J is TRBJ1-5 and V is TRBV7-8, with 11 bases that match TRBD1. The trim removed 1 base at V and 3 bases at J, leaving 2 bases unmatched. Per germline, CDR1 SGHVS and CDR2 FQNEAQ. The CDR3 extends over 16 amino acids. The CDR3 reads CASSLGDRGSNQPQHF. The CDR3 nucleotides read TGTGCCAGCAGCTTAGGGGACAGGGGGTCCAATCAGCCCCAGCATTTT. The whole variable domain, remainder taken from reference TRBV7-8 and TRBJ1-5, is GAGVSQSPRYKVAKRGQDVALRCDPISGHVSLFWYQQALGQGPEFLTYFQNEAQLDKSGLPSDRFFAERPEGSVSTLKIQRTQQEDSAVYLCASSLGDRGSNQPQHFGDGTRLSIL.

There are a few counts of this clonotype. The CDR3 loop reads CASSSGASTDTQYF. The CDR3 DNA follows: TGTGCCAGCAGCTCAGGGGCTAGCACAGATACGCAGTATTTT. The chain recombines TRBV7-2 with TRBJ2-3; D might be TRBD1 (6 bases). Trimming took off 4 bases at V and 0 bases at J, with 8 bases between the two ends. The germline V gene has CDR1 SGHTA and CDR2 FQGNSA. This CDR3 has 14 amino acids.

This rearrangement joins TRBV6-5 to TRBJ1-1; D not resolved. Trimming pared 2 bases from V and 9 bases from J, leaving 19 bases between. CDR1 and CDR2 (germline): MNHEY, SVGAGI. There are 15 residues in the CDR3. CDR3 bases: TGTGCCAGCAGTTACCGGGTAGGGCCGGCCCAAAAAGCTTTCTTT. It codes for CASSYRVGPAQKAFF.

This chain uses TRBV29-1 with TRBJ2-7; no clear D gene. The CDR3 length is 12 residues. Germline-derived CDR1 and CDR2 are SQVTM and ANQGSEA. Between the trimmed V and J ends, which lost 4 bases and 2 bases, there was a span of 9 bases. CDR3 sequence (DNA): TGCAGCGTTGCTATAGGAACCTACGAGCAGTACTTC. Its protein product is CSVAIGTYEQYF.

This clonotype occurred many times. The J gene is TRBJ2-7, the V gene TRBV20-1, with 7 nucleotides matching TRBD2. The CDR3 spans 14 residues. Losses at the gene ends were 7 bases for V and 1 base for J; bases not matched to a gene: 10. CDR1 is DFQATT and CDR2 is SNEGSKA in the germline V gene (reference sequence). This CDR3 reads CSGEAISGSYEQYF. DNA of the CDR3: TGCAGTGGAGAGGCGATTAGCGGGTCCTACGAGCAGTACTTC.

The V call is TRBV12-3 or TRBV12-4, the J call TRBJ1-3, with a weak D call TRBD1 (6 bases). The V end was cut by 3 bases, the J end by 4 bases, with 16 bases between. The CDR3 runs to 16 residues. The DNA of the CDR3 is TGTGCCAGCAGTTTCCTAATCACAGGGCCCGGAAACACCATATATTTT. Its protein is CASSFLITGPGNTIYF.

The J gene is TRBJ2-5, the V gene TRBV2; D remains unclear. Per the germline V gene, CDR1 is SNHLY and CDR2 is FYNNEI. V lost 8 bases and J lost 5, with 12 bases in between. The CDR3 runs 12 residues. The CDR3 loop reads CASFVRPETQYF. DNA for the CDR3: TGTGCCAGCTTCGTTCGTCCGGAGACCCAGTACTTC.

The chain has TRBV15 and TRBJ2-2; D may be TRBD2 (6 bases). Trimming removed 2 bases from V and 2 bases from J, with 9 bases in between. CDR3 size: 15 residues. Germline V lookup: CDR1 LNHNV, CDR2 YYDKDF (reference sequence). The chain's CDR3 is CATSRSGTNTGELFF. The CDR3 coding sequence is TGTGCCACCAGCAGATCCGGGACTAACACCGGGGAGCTGTTTTTT.

The chain has TRBV5-1 and TRBJ1-6; D remains ambiguous. Trimming took 0 bases from V and 10 from J, leaving 14 bases between them. Germline CDR1 SGHRS, CDR2 YFSETQ. The CDR3 is 15 residues long. This CDR3 reads CASSLAAGGGSPLHF. The CDR3 DNA sequence: TGCGCCAGCAGCTTGGCGGCGGGAGGAGGATCACCCCTCCACTTT.

The V and J genes are TRBV6-2 or TRBV6-3 and TRBJ2-7, with 8 bases aligning to TRBD1. Germline V gene data show CDR1 as MNHEY and CDR2 as SVGEGT. V lost 4 bases, J lost 2 bases, and 7 bases stayed unmatched. The CDR3 has 15 residues. The CDR3 loop is CASSLDRERPYEQYF. CDR3 DNA sequence: TGTGCCAGCAGTTTGGACAGGGAGCGTCCCTACGAGCAGTACTTC.

The chain carries TRBV3-1 and TRBJ1-2; D is perhaps TRBD1 (5 bases). The CDR3 consists of 15 residues. CDR1 and CDR2 from the germline V gene are LGHDT and YNNKEL (reference sequence). Trimming stripped 1 base from V and 8 bases from J, with 17 bases between. The CDR3 coding sequence is TGTGCCAGCAGCCAAGCCCTGGACACAGTCTTCGGCTACACCTTC. Translation: CASSQALDTVFGYTF.